These T cell receptor beta chains were read from a single sample in a study of blood T cells in healthy people across ages. From the 5' RACE reads, TCRdb called clonotypes with MiXCR, one entry per CDR3 protein. Found here are hundreds of thousands of distinct CDR3 sequences, under 30% of them singletons; the top ten hold about 18%. The sequenced sample was blood. These TCRs come from a woman older than 75 in good health. Both conserved end residues are part of each CDR3. A clone size is listed for some rows: how often the clone was seen (once, few, many), or a class if it is expanded.

size	length	V	J	CDR3
-	14	TRBV2	TRBJ1-5	CASSDLNPNRPQHF
many	15	TRBV29-1	TRBJ1-2	CSVYGGGSLQTGYTF
-	15	TRBV7-2	TRBJ1-3	CASSARQVLGNTIYF
many	12	TRBV2	TRBJ2-5	CASSELVKTQYF
many	13	TRBV7-2	TRBJ1-1	CASSPWTTVEAFF
-	15	TRBV10-2	TRBJ2-5	CASSGPGLALETQYF
-	14	TRBV20-1	TRBJ2-6	CSAPPLTGASVLTF
-	15	TRBV20-1	TRBJ2-5	CSARDGAGAGNEQYF
-	16	TRBV4-1	TRBJ2-3	CASSQEGLGPTDTQYF
many	17	TRBV7-9	TRBJ2-3	CASSPLGTSGGTDTQYF
few	16	TRBV4-1	-	CASSQPPTSSYNEQYF
many	14	TRBV7-2	TRBJ2-5	CASSLAGYGQTQYF
many	13	TRBV20-1	TRBJ2-7	CSAREGGAGEQYF
-	13	TRBV12-3/TRBV12-4	TRBJ2-7	CASSWETRSEQYF
few	16	TRBV13	TRBJ1-2	CASSPRREYPGNGYTF
-	15	TRBV19	TRBJ1-5	CATERDGVPNQPQHF
-	15	TRBV4-1	-	CASSQGHSAQYEQYF
many	12	TRBV12-3/TRBV12-4	TRBJ2-7	CASSPQRGEQYF
-	14	TRBV5-1	TRBJ2-7	CASSYDSAAYEQYF
-	13	TRBV19	TRBJ2-3	CASTAGWTDTQYF
-	16	TRBV4-2	-	CASSQDQRGGRETQYF
few	13	TRBV5-1	TRBJ2-5	CASSLVLKETQYF